This T cell receptor (beta chain) was captured in a study of cytomegalovirus exposure and HLA in healthy donors. When sampled, the donors appeared nominally healthy, though they likely had unrecorded immune exposures. PCR primers comprised 60 Vbeta and 13 Jbeta primers. Sequencing was performed with immunoSEQ multiplex PCR; in TCRdb, only in-frame clones are kept and a portion is missing. The data show some 170,000 clones, roughly four fifths seen once. The source material was PBMCs. The sequence was obtained from a woman aged 18-29 years in good health and CMV-seropositive.

CDR3 DNA sequence: TGTGCCAGCAGTGAAGCTGACAGGTATCAGCCCCAGCATTTT. Protein sequence: CASSEADRYQPQHF. The chain has TRBV6-1 and TRBJ1-5, with D tentatively TRBD1 (6 bases). The CDR3 runs 14 residues. Germline CDR1 MNHNS, CDR2 SASEGT. V lost 0 bases, J lost 5 bases, and 8 bases lay in between.